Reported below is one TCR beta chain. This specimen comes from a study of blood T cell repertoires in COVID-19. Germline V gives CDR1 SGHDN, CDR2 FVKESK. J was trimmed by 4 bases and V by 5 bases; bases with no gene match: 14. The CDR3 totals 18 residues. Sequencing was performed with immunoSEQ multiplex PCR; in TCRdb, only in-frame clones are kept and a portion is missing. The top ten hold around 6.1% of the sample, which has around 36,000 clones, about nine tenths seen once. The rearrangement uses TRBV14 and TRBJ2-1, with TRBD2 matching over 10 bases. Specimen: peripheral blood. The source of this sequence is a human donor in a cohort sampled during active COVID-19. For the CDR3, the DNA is TGTGCCAGCAGCGACCCTGGGGGACCTAGCGGGAGATACAATGAGCAGTTCTTC. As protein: CASSDPGGPSGRYNEQFF.